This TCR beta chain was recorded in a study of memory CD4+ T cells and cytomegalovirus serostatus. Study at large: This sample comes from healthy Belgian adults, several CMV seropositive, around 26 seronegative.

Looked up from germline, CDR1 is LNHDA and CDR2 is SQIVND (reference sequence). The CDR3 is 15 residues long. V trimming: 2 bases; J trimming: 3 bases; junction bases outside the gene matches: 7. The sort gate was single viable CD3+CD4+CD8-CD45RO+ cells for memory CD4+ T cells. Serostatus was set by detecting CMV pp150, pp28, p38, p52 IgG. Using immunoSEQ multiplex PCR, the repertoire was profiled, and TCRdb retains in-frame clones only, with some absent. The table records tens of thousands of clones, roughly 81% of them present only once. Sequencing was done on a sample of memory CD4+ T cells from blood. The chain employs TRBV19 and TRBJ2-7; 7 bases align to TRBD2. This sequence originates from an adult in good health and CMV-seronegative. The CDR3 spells CASSIKASGLYEQYF. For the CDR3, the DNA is TGTGCCAGTAGTATAAAGGCTAGCGGACTCTACGAGCAGTACTTC. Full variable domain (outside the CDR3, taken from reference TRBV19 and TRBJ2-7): DGGITQSPKYLFRKEGQNVTLSCEQNLNHDAMYWYRQDPGQGLRLIYYSQIVNDFQKGDIAEGYSVSREKKESFPLTVTSAQKNPTAFYLCASSIKASGLYEQYFGPGTRLTVT.